The 26 T cell receptor beta chains reported below all come from one sample, sequenced in a study of blood T cell repertoires in COVID-19. Repertoires were generated with immunoSEQ multiplex PCR, while TCRdb's copy carries only in-frame clones and drops some. The profile covers around 100,000 clones, with approximately 89% appearing a single time and more than 0.85% taken by the ten largest. Sequenced material: peripheral blood. All receptors derive from a man aged 55 to 70 with acute or convalescent COVID-19.

The chain joins TRBV5-4 to TRBJ1-4; a possible D gene is TRBD1 (5 bases). The germline V gene encodes CDR1 SGHNT and CDR2 YYREEE (reference sequence). CDR3 length: 14 amino acids. Trimming cost V 0 bases and J 5 bases, with 8 bases left between them. CDR3 protein: CASSLDRLNEKLFF. CDR3 DNA: TGTGCCAGCAGCTTGGACAGGCTAAATGAAAAACTGTTTTTT.

CDR3 coding DNA: TGTGCCAGCAGTGAGGGGACAGATAACACTGAAGCTTTCTTT. Encoded protein: CASSEGTDNTEAFF. J is TRBJ1-1 and V is TRBV6-4, with TRBD1 matching 7 bases. Germline CDR1 is MRHNA and CDR2 is SNTAGT. V lost 3 bases, J lost 2 bases, and 3 bases stayed unmatched. The CDR3 consists of 14 residues.

The V gene is TRBV29-1, the J gene TRBJ2-6; D uncertain. The CDR3 runs to 13 residues. Germline-derived CDR1 and CDR2 are SQVTM and ANQGSEA. Trimming took 5 bases from V and 1 from J, leaving 6 bases between them. As DNA, the CDR3 is TGCAGCGTTTTTAGTTCTGGGGCCAACGTCCTGACTTTC. Its translation: CSVFSSGANVLTF.

This clone was seen more than once but under ten times. The chain's CDR3 is CASSRGSGGRKGYTF. The DNA for the CDR3 is TGTGCCAGCAGCCGTGGCTCGGGGGGCAGGAAGGGCTACACCTTC. The rearrangement links TRBV11-2 to TRBJ1-2; a possible D gene is TRBD1 (6 bases). Germline-derived CDR1 and CDR2 are SGHAT and FQNNGV. The CDR3 totals 15 residues. V was shortened by 5 bases and J by 8 bases, with 21 bases between the two germline ends. The full variable domain, rest sourced from reference TRBV11-2 and TRBJ1-2, is EAGVAQSPRYKIIEKRQSVAFWCNPISGHATLYWYQQILGQGPKLLIQFQNNGVVDDSQLPKDRFSAERLKGVDSTLKIQPAKLEDSAVYLCASSRGSGGRKGYTFGSGTRLTVV.

This clone was observed once. The chain is built from TRBV18 and TRBJ2-1; TRBD2 matches at 7 bases. Germline CDR1 KGHSH, CDR2 LQKENI. The V gene end was trimmed by 2 bases and the J gene end by 9 bases; junction bases not matched to a gene: 19. CDR3 size: 18 residues. The DNA for the CDR3 is TGTGCCAGCTCACCATCTAGCGGCATAACCCACGCTAGTGGTGAGCAGTTCTTC. Translating gives CASSPSSGITHASGEQFF.

The chain links TRBV27 to TRBJ2-2, with D possibly TRBD2 on 5 matching bases. V was cut by 4 bases and J by 3 bases, with 9 bases left in between. This CDR3 region has 14 residues. CDR1 MNHEY and CDR2 SMNVEV come from the germline V gene (reference sequence). In DNA form, the CDR3 reads TGTGCCAGCAGTTATTGGGGAGACACCGGGGAGCTGTTTTTT. Translating it yields CASSYWGDTGELFF.

V is TRBV21-1 and J is TRBJ2-7; TRBD2 was called by the table and not checked on the DNA. TRBV21-1 is a documented pseudogene. The CDR3 loop spans 13 amino acids. The CDR3 region is CASSKGYPYEQYV. DNA for the CDR3: TGTGCCAGCAGCAAAGGCTACCCCTACGAGCAGTACGTC.

This clone has a single count. The rearrangement joins TRBV29-1 to TRBJ1-1, with a weak D call TRBD1 (5 bases). The V gene's germline CDR1 is SQVTM and CDR2 ANQGSEA. The germline V and J ends were trimmed by 7 bases and 6 bases, with 15 bases remaining between them. The CDR3 extends over 12 amino acids. CDR3 in amino acids: CSGRQLSPEAFF. The DNA for the CDR3 is TGCAGCGGAAGACAGCTGAGCCCTGAAGCTTTCTTT.

The chain joins TRBV11-2 to TRBJ2-2; D is possibly TRBD2 (6 bases). This CDR3 is 16 amino acids long. Trimming took off 1 base at V and 3 bases at J, with 12 bases between the two ends. CDR1 and CDR2 (germline): SGHAT, FQNNGV. This CDR3 is CASSLVASAHTGELFF. The CDR3 nucleotides read TGTGCCAGCAGCTTAGTCGCTAGCGCACACACCGGGGAGCTGTTTTTT.

The rearrangement joins TRBV30 to TRBJ1-2; no reliable D call. The CDR3 spans 13 residues. Between the trimmed V and J ends, which lost 2 bases and 5 bases, there was a span of 12 bases. Per germline, CDR1 GTSNPN and CDR2 SVGIG (reference sequence). This CDR3 is CAWSRRRTYGYTF. The CDR3 nucleotides are TGTGCCTGGAGTAGAAGACGGACTTATGGCTACACCTTC.

This clone was found once. V gene TRBV24-1 combines with J gene TRBJ2-1; TRBD2 agrees at 11 bases. Unmatched junction bases numbered 5, after V lost 2 bases and J lost 3 bases. There are 17 residues in the CDR3. Germline V CDR1 and CDR2: KGHDR, SFDVKD. CDR3 in amino acids: CATSDSRLAGFYNEQFF. The DNA for the CDR3 is TGTGCCACCAGTGATTCAAGACTAGCGGGATTCTACAATGAGCAGTTCTTC.

This clone was seen once. The chain couples TRBV30 to TRBJ1-1; 12 nucleotides align to TRBD1. Germline V gene data show CDR1 as GTSNPN and CDR2 as SVGIG (reference sequence). Trimming at V came to 2 bases and at J to 1 base, leaving 5 bases not matched to a gene. This CDR3 contains 16 residues. CDR3 DNA sequence: TGTGCCTGGAGTTCCGGGACAGGGGGCCCGAACACTGAAGCTTTCTTT. This sequence encodes CAWSSGTGGPNTEAFF.

V and J are TRBV6-5 and TRBJ1-2; maybe TRBD1 (6 bases). The germline V gene has CDR1 MNHEY and CDR2 SVGAGI. V shed 5 bases and J shed 2 bases, with 15 bases lying between them. The CDR3 consists of 15 residues. As DNA, the CDR3 is TGTGCCAGCAGTCCTTGGGGGGGGGCGAACTATGGCTACACCTTC. Its translation: CASSPWGGANYGYTF.

The chain combines TRBV19 with TRBJ1-5; D is perhaps TRBD1 (6 bases). The CDR3 contains 17 residues. Trimming shortened V by 5 bases and J by 4 bases, and 21 bases separated the two germline ends. Germline CDR1 reads LNHDA; CDR2 reads SQIVND (reference sequence). This chain's CDR3 is CASSLQPRQATNQPQHF. For the CDR3, the DNA is TGTGCCAGTAGTTTACAGCCACGACAGGCAACAAATCAGCCCCAGCATTTT.

The chain employs TRBV5-1 and TRBJ2-7, with 11 bases matching TRBD2. Trimming took 4 bases from V and 4 from J; bases not matched to a gene: 4. Germline CDR1 is SGHRS and CDR2 is YFSETQ. There are 14 residues in the CDR3. DNA of the CDR3: TGCGCCAGCAGCACCACTAGCGGGAGATACGAGCAGTACTTC. Translated, it gives CASSTTSGRYEQYF.

The CDR3, as DNA: TGTGCCAGCAGCTTGGCGATGACAGTTGAGCAGTTCTTC. It yields the protein CASSLAMTVEQFF. V is TRBV5-8 and J is TRBJ2-1; D perhaps matches TRBD1 (5 bases). V was clipped by 0 bases and J by 9 bases, with 10 bases between them. The CDR3 extends over 13 amino acids. Germline CDR1 is SGHTS and CDR2 is YDEGEE.

The chain recombines TRBV4-2 with TRBJ2-1, with D perhaps TRBD2 (6 bases). V lost 1 base to trimming and J lost 9 bases, with 7 bases between them. The CDR3 is made up of 12 amino acids. Germline V gene lookup returns CDR1 LGHNA and CDR2 YNFKEQ. The DNA of the CDR3 is TGTGCCAGCAGCCAAGGGGGGGTTGAGCAGTTCTTC. Amino acid sequence: CASSQGGVEQFF.

This clone was observed a single time. The chain combines TRBV11-2 with TRBJ1-6; TRBD1 might be the D (6 bases). In germline, CDR1 is SGHAT, CDR2 FQNNGV. V dropped 1 base and J dropped 5 bases, with 9 bases sitting between them. The CDR3 has 15 residues. The CDR3 here is CASSLGGQHNSPLHF. For the CDR3, the DNA is TGTGCCAGCAGCTTAGGAGGACAGCATAATTCACCCCTCCACTTT.

The chain employs TRBV28 and TRBJ2-1, with D possibly matching TRBD1 (5 bases). Germline values: CDR1 MDHEN, CDR2 SYDVKM. V lost 5 bases to trimming and J lost 3 bases, with 11 bases between them. The CDR3 extends over 14 amino acids. The CDR3 loop reads CASSTVGRYNEQFF. CDR3 DNA sequence: TGTGCCAGCAGTACCGTGGGGCGCTACAATGAGCAGTTCTTC. Together with reference TRBV28 and TRBJ2-1, the CDR3 gives the full variable domain: DVKVTQSSRYLVKRTGEKVFLECVQDMDHENMFWYRQDPGLGLRLIYFSYDVKMKEKGDIPEGYSVSREKKERFSLILESASTNQTSMYLCASSTVGRYNEQFFGPGTRLTVL.

The rearrangement links TRBV5-1 to TRBJ1-2; no clear D. The CDR3 runs to 11 residues. Trimming took 4 bases from V and 5 from J, leaving 6 bases between them. CDR1 and CDR2 from the germline V gene are SGHRS and YFSETQ. The CDR3 is CASSGGYGYTF. In DNA, the CDR3 is TGCGCCAGCAGCGGAGGGTATGGCTACACCTTC.

CDR3: CASSESRGRNTEAFF. The CDR3 DNA sequence: TGCGCCAGCAGTGAGTCGAGGGGGCGGAACACTGAAGCTTTCTTT. The chain employs TRBV10-2 and TRBJ1-1; 7 nucleotides line up with TRBD1. Germline V CDR1 and CDR2: WSHSY, SAAADI. V lost 0 bases and J lost 1; bases outside the gene matches: 2. The CDR3 has 15 amino acids.

The gene calls are TRBV4-1 and TRBJ2-1; 16 bases match TRBD2. J lost 0 bases, V lost 4 bases, and 9 bases had no gene match. From germline, CDR1 is MGHRA and CDR2 YSYEKL. CDR3 length: 20 residues. This CDR3 is CASSLQPGLAGGPSYNEQFF. The CDR3, as DNA: TGCGCCAGCAGCCTACAACCGGGACTAGCGGGAGGGCCCTCCTACAATGAGCAGTTCTTC.

The chain employs TRBV6-6 and TRBJ1-4, with TRBD1 identical over 11 bases. This CDR3 comprises 15 residues. V shed 5 bases, J shed 8 bases, and the junction held 7 bases outside the gene matches. CDR1 is MNHNY and CDR2 is SVGAGI in the germline V gene (reference sequence). The CDR3 sequence: CASSNRDRGDEKLFF. The CDR3 DNA sequence: TGTGCCAGCAGTAACCGGGACAGGGGGGACGAAAAACTGTTTTTT.

V usage is TRBV11-2 and J usage is TRBJ1-4, with 10 bases identical to TRBD1. The CDR3 runs 14 residues. Germline lookup yields CDR1 SGHAT and CDR2 FQNNGV. V lost 5 bases, J lost 5 bases, and 2 bases stayed unmatched. The CDR3 reads CASSRDRGNEKLFF. CDR3 bases: TGTGCCAGCAGCCGGGACAGGGGAAATGAAAAACTGTTTTTT.

The rearrangement uses TRBV5-1 and TRBJ2-7, with 8 bases fitting TRBD2. The CDR3 length is 15 residues. CDR1 SGHRS and CDR2 YFSETQ come from the germline V gene. Unmatched junction bases numbered 9, after V lost 0 bases and J lost 7 bases. The DNA of the CDR3 is TGCGCCAGCAGCTTGGGCGGTAGCGGGATTTGGGAGCAGTACTTC. It translates to CASSLGGSGIWEQYF. Together with reference TRBV5-1 and TRBJ2-7, the CDR3 gives the full variable domain: KAGVTQTPRYLIKTRGQQVTLSCSPISGHRSVSWYQQTPGQGLQFLFEYFSETQRNKGNFPGRFSGRQFSNSRSEMNVSTLELGDSALYLCASSLGGSGIWEQYFGPGTRLTVT.

The chain recombines TRBV5-5 with TRBJ2-2, with D perhaps matching TRBD2 (6 bases). Between the trimmed V and J ends, which lost 4 bases and 8 bases, there was a span of 12 bases. The germline CDR1 and CDR2 sequences are SGHKS and YYEKEE (reference sequence). CDR3 length equals 13 residues. CDR3 sequence: CASSPGDLGELFF. DNA of the CDR3: TGTGCCAGCAGCCCGGGGGATTTGGGGGAGCTGTTTTTT.